This T cell receptor beta chain is from a study of CXCR3-negative and CXCR3-positive naive CD8 T cells (dated by TCRdb to between 2018 and 2021). For context, the study as a whole: In total, 130 million to 150 million TRB reads were obtained, corresponding to roughly 1.5 +/- 0.3 million reads per library. Data from ten or so donors, pooled across two independent experiments, went into the diversity and physicochemical repertoire analyses. TRBV-TRBJ cluster analysis included naive subsets from a handful of donors and memory cells from 3 donors.

For each CD8+ T cell subset, flow sorting was done in triplicate, and 300,000 to 350,000 cells per subset went directly into RLT lysis buffer. To exclude memory contaminants, naive CD8+ T cells were stringently defined as CD45RO-CCR7+CD27+CD95-. Using standard density gradient centrifugation, peripheral blood mononuclear cells were isolated from buffy coats. A FACSAria III was used to flow-sort naive CD8+ T cells into CXCR3-negative and CXCR3-positive populations. An RNeasy Mini Kit was used to extract total RNA from the sorted cells. Overall results and qualifications from the work: Because surface CD5, which is linked to self-reactivity in mice, was comparable between the naive subsets, TCR interaction strength was also inferred from the physicochemical properties of TRB CDR3s. Naive CXCR3-negative and CXCR3-positive cells from the same donor showed similar TRBV-TRBJ usage, whereas memory cells showed distinct patterns. CXCR3 expression partially decreased after cryopreservation, so most assays used freshly isolated PBMCs. TRB CDR3s from CXCR3-positive naive cells showed higher hydrophobicity (lower Kidera factor 4), lower energy, and higher strength and volume indices than CXCR3-negative naive cells. Comparably high repertoire diversity was found in both naive subsets, whereas much lower repertoire diversity was found in memory CD8+ T cells.

The instrument was a NextSeq 550. The Human TCR Profiling Kit (MiLaboratory) was used to make UMI-labeled 5' RACE TRB cDNA libraries. cDNA synthesis used the entire amount of extracted RNA, and PCR amplification then used the entire amount of cDNA produced. The libraries were made side by side, with each library going through the same number of PCR cycles. The paper's data handling went like this. About 52,000 +/- 9,100 unique UMI-labeled TRB cDNA molecules per library were extracted with MIGEC and MiXCR, with at least two reads per UMI required. Each library averaged about 38,000 +/- 11,000 functional in-frame TRB CDR3 nucleotide clonotypes without stop codons. After each sample was downsampled to 5000 UMI-labeled TRB molecules, VDJtools was used to calculate diversity metrics such as normalized Shannon-Wiener and Chao1. For the central five CDR3 residues, VDJtools calculated physicochemical properties weighted by clonotype size, namely interaction energy, strength, volume and Kidera factor 4. After the reads were reprocessed by TCRdb, one entry was made per CDR3 protein sequence, with no DNA. TCRdb's processing, not the authors', yielded these V and J calls. In this sample's table one finds some 7,400 distinct CDR3 sequences. The top ten constitute 1.8% of the sample.

The germline V gene specifies SQVTM as CDR1 and ANQGSEA as CDR2. The CDR3 runs 12 residues from the cysteine to the phenylalanine. There is no recorded DNA. This clonotype ranks as medium-sized (0.01 to 0.1%) by frequency alone, as no count is recorded. The target of this receptor is not known. The chain joins TRBV29-1 to TRBJ2-1; without DNA, the TCRdb call of TRBD1 cannot be checked. Sequencing input: naive CXCR3- CD8+ T cells from blood. This specimen's cell subset or site label, per the study, means: CD45RO-CCR7+CD27+CD95- naive CD8+ T cells lacking CXCR3 (TNR3-). This receptor was obtained from a human donor in good health. Some clones in this sample may be carry-over from other donors' samples. The CDR3: CSAKQGGNEQFF.